Each of the 10 T cell receptor beta chains below was sequenced from the same sample in a study of technical replicates of blood from a few donors. Some clones are missing from TCRdb's copy, which holds only in-frame ones; the method was immunoSEQ multiplex PCR. The table lists about 56,000 clones, around 93% of them singletons. The sample was PBMCs. These receptors came from a human donor in good health. Some clones in this sample may be carry-over from other donors' samples.

This clone appeared a single time. The rearrangement links TRBV4-3 to TRBJ2-1; TRBD2 matches 9 bases. V was pared by 3 bases and J by 6 bases, with 3 bases of the junction left unmatched. This CDR3 contains 14 residues. Looked up from germline, CDR1 is LGHNA and CDR2 is YSLEER. Here the CDR3 DNA reads TGCGCCAGCAGCCAGATTAGCGGGAGCAATGAGCAGTTCTTC. This codes for CASSQISGSNEQFF.

This chain joins TRBV15 and TRBJ2-7, with D unresolved. Germline-derived CDR1 and CDR2 are LNHNV and YYDKDF (reference sequence). Trimming pared 0 bases from V and 8 bases from J, leaving 17 bases between. The CDR3 is 15 residues long. This CDR3 reads CATSRERYYLRKQYF. In DNA form, the CDR3 reads TGTGCCACCAGCAGAGAACGTTATTACCTACGTAAGCAGTACTTC.

This chain links TRBV5-7 with TRBJ2-4, with 7 bases aligning to TRBD2. TRBV5-7 is reported as an ORF; its role is uncertain. V trimming: 1 base; J trimming: 4 bases; junction bases outside the gene matches: 14. There are 18 residues in the CDR3. Here the CDR3 DNA reads TGTGCCAGCAGCTTGTCAGGGAGATACAGCGGGGTAAAAAACATTCAGTACTTC. Its translation: CASSLSGRYSGVKNIQYF.

V is TRBV4-2 and J is TRBJ1-2; 7 nucleotides agree with TRBD1. Trimming cost V 0 bases and J 10 bases; bases outside gene matches: 14. The CDR3 has 16 amino acids. Germline loops: CDR1 LGHNA, CDR2 YNFKEQ. CDR3 sequence: CASSQEGGPGTDDYTF. The CDR3 DNA is TGTGCCAGCAGCCAAGAGGGGGGACCCGGGACAGATGACTACACCTTC.

This rearrangement joins TRBV7-8 to TRBJ2-1; 11 bases agree with TRBD2. Germline V gives CDR1 SGHVS, CDR2 FQNEAQ. V shed 5 bases, J shed 0 bases, and the junction held 9 bases outside the gene matches. The CDR3 totals 18 residues. The CDR3 reads CASSRLAGPQSSYNEQFF. The CDR3 DNA is TGTGCCAGCAGCCGACTAGCGGGGCCCCAGAGCTCCTACAATGAGCAGTTCTTC.

This chain joins TRBV19 and TRBJ2-2, with TRBD1 matching over 7 bases. The V and J ends lost 10 bases and 1 base, in that order; junction bases with no gene match: 3. Germline lookup yields CDR1 LNHDA and CDR2 SQIVND (reference sequence). This CDR3 contains 13 residues. CDR3 in amino acids: CATRTGNTGELFF. The CDR3, as DNA: TGTGCCACGCGGACAGGGAACACCGGGGAGCTGTTTTTT.

CDR3 sequence: CVSSGETQYF. The CDR3 DNA reads TGTGTCTCTAGTGGAGAGACCCAGTACTTC. The chain joins TRBV28 to TRBJ2-5; D not certain. The CDR3 loop spans 10 amino acids. Germline CDR1 is MDHEN and CDR2 is SYDVKM.

The J gene is TRBJ1-1, the V gene TRBV5-1, with 7 bases lining up with TRBD1. CDR3 length equals 14 residues. V was pared by 0 bases and J by 6 bases, with 5 bases of the junction left unmatched. The germline gives CDR1 SGHRS, CDR2 YFSETQ. CDR3 sequence (DNA): TGCGCCAGCAGCTTGGAGGGGGCGAGTTCTGAAGCTTTCTTT. Its protein is CASSLEGASSEAFF.

The chain is built from TRBV7-2 and TRBJ2-7, with 10 positions matching TRBD1. Losses at the gene ends were 5 bases for V and 5 bases for J; bases not matched to a gene: 6. In germline, CDR1 is SGHTA, CDR2 FQGNSA. This CDR3 is 14 amino acids long. The CDR3 bases are TGTGCCAGCAGCCGGAGACAGGGGGCTGACGAGCAGTACTTC. It encodes CASSRRQGADEQYF.

The CDR3 here is CASSLGRASTDTQYF. CDR3 DNA sequence: TGTGCCAGCAGCCTAGGGCGGGCTAGCACAGATACGCAGTATTTT. The chain recombines TRBV9 with TRBJ2-3; perhaps TRBD2 as D (5 bases). This CDR3 has 15 residues. V dropped 4 bases and J dropped 0 bases, with 12 bases sitting between them. The germline V gene encodes CDR1 SGDLS and CDR2 YYNGEE.